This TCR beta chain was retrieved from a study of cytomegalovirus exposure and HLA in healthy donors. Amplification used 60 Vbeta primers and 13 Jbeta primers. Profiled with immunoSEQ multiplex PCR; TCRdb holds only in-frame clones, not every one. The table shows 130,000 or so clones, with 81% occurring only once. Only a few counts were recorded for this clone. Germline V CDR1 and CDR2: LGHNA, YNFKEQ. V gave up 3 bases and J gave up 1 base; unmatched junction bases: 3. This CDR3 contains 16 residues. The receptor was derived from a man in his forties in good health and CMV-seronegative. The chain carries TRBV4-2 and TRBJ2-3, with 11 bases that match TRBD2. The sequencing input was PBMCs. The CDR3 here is CASSQGLAEGTDTQYF. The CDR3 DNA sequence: TGTGCCAGCAGCCAGGGACTAGCGGAAGGCACAGATACGCAGTATTTT.